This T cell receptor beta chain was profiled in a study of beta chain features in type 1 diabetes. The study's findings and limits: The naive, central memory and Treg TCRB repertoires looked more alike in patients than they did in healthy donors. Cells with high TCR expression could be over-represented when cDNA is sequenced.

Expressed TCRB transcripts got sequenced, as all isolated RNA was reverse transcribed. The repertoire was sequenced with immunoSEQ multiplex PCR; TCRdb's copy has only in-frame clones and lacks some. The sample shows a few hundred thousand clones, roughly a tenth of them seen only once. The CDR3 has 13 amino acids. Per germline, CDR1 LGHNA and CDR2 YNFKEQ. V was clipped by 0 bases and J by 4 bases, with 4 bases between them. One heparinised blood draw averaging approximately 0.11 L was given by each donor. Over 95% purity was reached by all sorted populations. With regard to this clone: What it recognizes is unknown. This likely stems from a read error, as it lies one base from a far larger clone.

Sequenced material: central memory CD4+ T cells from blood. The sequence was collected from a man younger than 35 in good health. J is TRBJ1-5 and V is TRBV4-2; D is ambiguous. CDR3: CASSQDWNQPQHF. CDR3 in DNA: TGTGCCAGCAGCCAAGATTGGAATCAGCCCCAGCATTTT.